This T cell receptor beta chain was retrieved from a study of T-cell reconstitution after alpha-beta-depleted transplantation in children. CDR1 and CDR2 from the germline V gene are MDHEN and SYDVKM. CDR3 length: 15 amino acids. V was clipped by 4 bases and J by 5 bases; unmatched bases: 6. On this clonotype: The antigen is unknown.

Broader study findings: Several hundred expanded graft clones reportedly were the source of alpha-beta T cells about two months after transplant. For some patients, TCRbeta diversity was high at day 60 because of recipient T cells and thymic progenitors that survived.

Unique molecular identifiers tagged the TCRbeta library. TCRdb recomputed calls from the PCR reads with MiXCR, one row per CDR3 protein. This table holds about 420,000 distinct CDR3 sequences, under 20% found once. The TCR comes from a boy younger than two who had a stem cell transplant for Wiskott-Aldrich syndrome, so the T cells may come from the graft donor. The sequencing here drew on PBMCs, mostly from graft donor cells, taken 360 days after TCRalphabeta/CD19-depleted stem cell transplant. This rearrangement joins TRBV28 to TRBJ2-7, with 12 nucleotides matching TRBD1. The CDR3 region is CASSSAGTGGHEQYF. In DNA, the CDR3 is TGTGCCAGCAGTTCGGCCGGGACAGGGGGCCACGAGCAGTACTTC.